One and the same sample provided the 25 T cell receptor beta chains below, sequenced in a study of blood T cell repertoires in COVID-19. TCRdb keeps only in-frame clones here, not all; method: immunoSEQ multiplex PCR. The data hold 130,000 to 150,000 clones, with about 80% observed a single time. Sequencing input: peripheral blood. Receptor source: a human donor in a cohort sampled during active COVID-19.

The rearrangement joins TRBV4-1 to TRBJ1-1, with TRBD1 matching over 7 bases. J lost 2 bases, V lost 0 bases, and 6 bases had no gene match. Per the germline V gene, CDR1 is MGHRA and CDR2 is YSYEKL. The CDR3 consists of 16 residues. In DNA form, the CDR3 reads TGCGCCAGCAGCCAAGAATGGCCAGGGGGAAACACTGAAGCTTTCTTT. Translating gives CASSQEWPGGNTEAFF.

Note on this clone: The junction departs from the called germline gene at one end, perhaps through a read error. The rearrangement uses TRBV7-7 and TRBJ2-2; 8 nucleotides align to TRBD1. The CDR3 has 14 amino acids. Germline lookup yields CDR1 SSHAT and CDR2 FNYEAQ (reference sequence). The CDR3 region has the DNA TGTGCTAGCAGCTCAGGGGGCTATGGCGGGGAGCTGTTTTTT. Residues: CASSSGGYGGELFF.

This clone has more than one count but fewer than ten. The rearrangement uses TRBV12-3 or TRBV12-4 and TRBJ2-3, with D tentatively TRBD2 (5 bases). Trimming cost V 0 bases and J 6 bases, with 7 bases left between them. The CDR3 extends over 13 amino acids. The CDR3 loop reads CASSLARGDTQYF. As DNA, the CDR3 is TGTGCCAGCAGTTTAGCGCGAGGGGATACGCAGTATTTT.

J is TRBJ1-2 and V is TRBV6-5; D call uncertain. Germline CDR1 and CDR2: MNHEY and SVGAGI. V lost 4 bases to trimming and J lost 8 bases, with 8 bases between them. The length of the CDR3 is 11 residues. The CDR3 loop reads CASSSRWGYTF. CDR3 DNA: TGTGCCAGCAGTTCGCGATGGGGCTACACCTTC.

CDR3 bases: TGTGCCAGCACCCCAGGCGGGACAGTGTCCCAGCATTTT. It translates to CASTPGGTVSQHF. The chain joins TRBV12-3 or TRBV12-4 to TRBJ1-5; TRBD1 aligns across 7 bases. J gave up 11 bases and V 7 bases, and 11 bases lay outside the gene matches. The CDR3 loop spans 13 amino acids.

The V and J genes are TRBV9 and TRBJ2-6; D perhaps matches TRBD1 (5 bases). V lost 4 bases to trimming and J lost 2 bases, with 19 bases between them. CDR3 length: 18 residues. Germline V gene sequence: CDR1 SGDLS, CDR2 YYNGEE. The CDR3 DNA is TGTGCCAGCAGCTTGGGGTGGGGCAGAGCGACTGGGGCCAACGTCCTGACTTTC. It codes for CASSLGWGRATGANVLTF.

Written as DNA, the CDR3 is TGTGCCAGCAGCTTAAACTTAGGGGGCGAGCAGTACTTC. The encoded protein is CASSLNLGGEQYF. The J gene is TRBJ2-7, the V gene TRBV7-2; perhaps TRBD1 as D (6 bases). This CDR3 spans 13 amino acids. Germline V gene data show CDR1 as SGHTA and CDR2 as FQGNSA. Trimming pared 2 bases from V and 6 bases from J, leaving 11 bases between.

V gene TRBV15 combines with J gene TRBJ2-1; D may be TRBD2 (5 bases). CDR1 and CDR2 from the germline V gene are LNHNV and YYDKDF (reference sequence). The V and J ends lost 1 base and 0 bases respectively, with 7 bases between them. CDR3 length equals 15 residues. DNA for the CDR3: TGTGCCACCAGCAGAGCGGGGAACTCCTACAATGAGCAGTTCTTC. Encoded protein: CATSRAGNSYNEQFF.

There are a few counts of this clone. CDR3 coding DNA: TGTGCCAGCAGTCTGGACAGCCTTAACTATGGCTACACCTTC. Protein: CASSLDSLNYGYTF. This chain links TRBV2 with TRBJ1-2; perhaps TRBD1 as D (6 bases). This CDR3 comprises 14 residues. The V gene lost 5 bases and the J gene lost 1 base, with 11 bases spanning the gap. CDR1 and CDR2 (germline): SNHLY, FYNNEI.

J is TRBJ1-1 and V is TRBV9, with TRBD1 matching 9 bases. The trim removed 2 bases at V and 7 bases at J, leaving 6 bases unmatched. Germline CDR1 and CDR2: SGDLS and YYNGEE. CDR3 length equals 14 residues. The CDR3 loop reads CASSVVTGGSEAFF. CDR3 DNA sequence: TGTGCCAGCAGCGTCGTTACAGGGGGCAGTGAAGCTTTCTTT. The full variable domain, with the rest looked up from reference TRBV9 and TRBJ1-1, is DSGVTQTPKHLITATGQRVTLRCSPRSGDLSVYWYQQSLDQGLQFLIQYYNGEERAKGNILERFSAQQFPDLHSELNLSSLELGDSALYFCASSVVTGGSEAFFGQGTRLTVV.

The genes are TRBV6-6 and TRBJ2-5, with TRBD1 matching over 9 bases. Trimming took 6 bases from V and 2 from J; bases not matched to a gene: 10. The CDR3 spans 16 residues. CDR1 is MNHNY, CDR2 SVGAGI, per germline (reference sequence). The CDR3 bases are TGTGCCAGCAGGGACTCCGGGACAGGGAAACAAGAGACCCAGTACTTC. As protein: CASRDSGTGKQETQYF.

The chain has TRBV19 and TRBJ1-2; D is uncertain. V was cut by 5 bases and J by 6 bases, with 10 bases left in between. Germline CDR1 is LNHDA and CDR2 is SQIVND (reference sequence). The CDR3 covers 12 residues. The CDR3 sequence: CASSARLDGYTF. CDR3 in DNA: TGTGCCAGTAGTGCGCGGCTGGATGGCTACACCTTC.

This clone was counted once. V gene TRBV18 combines with J gene TRBJ1-5; the match to TRBD1 covers 7 bases. This CDR3 is 16 amino acids long. V lost 3 bases, J lost 6 bases, and 11 bases stayed unmatched. CDR1 KGHSH and CDR2 LQKENI come from the germline V gene. The CDR3 loop reads CASSPNRGQNSQPQHF. The CDR3 nucleotides read TGTGCCAGCTCACCGAATCGGGGACAGAATAGTCAGCCCCAGCATTTT.

The chain joins TRBV11-2 to TRBJ2-1, with a tentative D call TRBD1 (6 bases). CDR3 size: 16 residues. CDR1 SGHAT and CDR2 FQNNGV come from the germline V gene. V was cut by 5 bases and J by 0 bases, with 14 bases left in between. The CDR3 region has the DNA TGTGCCAGCAGCCAACGCAGGGGAAGCTCCTACAATGAGCAGTTCTTC. It is translated as CASSQRRGSSYNEQFF. The complete variable domain, with remaining parts taken from reference TRBV11-2 and TRBJ2-1, reads EAGVAQSPRYKIIEKRQSVAFWCNPISGHATLYWYQQILGQGPKLLIQFQNNGVVDDSQLPKDRFSAERLKGVDSTLKIQPAKLEDSAVYLCASSQRRGSSYNEQFFGPGTRLTVL.

The table lists this clone with a count of one. This chain connects TRBV10-3 to TRBJ1-1; 9 nucleotides align to TRBD1. The germline V gene encodes CDR1 ENHRY and CDR2 SYGVKD. The CDR3 contains 15 residues. Trimming removed 4 bases from V and 5 bases from J; junction bases left unmatched: 8. CDR3 coding DNA: TGTGCCATCAGTGCGACAGGGGGTGAGATAACTGAAGCTTTCTTT. This sequence encodes CAISATGGEITEAFF.

The genes are TRBV5-1 and TRBJ2-2; weak D call: TRBD1 (6 bases). Germline CDR1 is SGHRS and CDR2 is YFSETQ. With 0 bases removed from V and 3 bases from J, the gap between germline ends came to 6 bases. This CDR3 spans 14 amino acids. Written as DNA, the CDR3 is TGCGCCAGCAGCTTGGGACAGGACACCGGGGAGCTGTTTTTT. Residues: CASSLGQDTGELFF.

The genes are TRBV29-1 and TRBJ2-2; D is perhaps TRBD1 (6 bases). The CDR3 spans 14 residues. Germline V gives CDR1 SQVTM, CDR2 ANQGSEA. V was trimmed by 3 bases and J by 7 bases, leaving 15 bases between them. The CDR3 is CSVEGRTEGGELFF. The DNA for the CDR3 is TGCAGCGTTGAGGGTCGGACAGAGGGCGGGGAGCTGTTTTTT.

V is TRBV4-1 and J is TRBJ2-1, with 9 bases aligning to TRBD2. CDR3 size: 16 residues. J lost 8 bases, V lost 4 bases, and 12 bases had no gene match. Per the germline V gene, CDR1 is MGHRA and CDR2 is YSYEKL. This CDR3 reads CASSRAVAGVAYEQFF. The DNA for the CDR3 is TGCGCCAGCAGCCGGGCGGTAGCGGGAGTTGCTTATGAGCAGTTCTTC.

This chain uses TRBV11-1 with TRBJ1-3; maybe TRBD1 (5 bases). This CDR3 region has 16 residues. Trimming shortened V by 2 bases and J by 4 bases, and 15 bases separated the two germline ends. The V gene's germline CDR1 is SGHAT and CDR2 FQDESV (reference sequence). For the CDR3, the DNA is TGTGCCAGCAGCTTAATCGGCGGGACGCCCGGAAACACCATATATTTT. It yields the protein CASSLIGGTPGNTIYF.

The rearrangement uses TRBV21-1 and TRBJ2-2; the DNA was not used to check the table's D call, TRBD2. TRBV21-1 is marked as a pseudogene. CDR3 length: 18 amino acids. The CDR3 bases are TGTGCCAGCAGCCAAGGGAGTAGCGGGAGGAAGAACACCGGGGAGCTGTTTTTT. Its translation is CASSQGSSGRKNTGELFF.

The V and J genes are TRBV9 and TRBJ2-1; tentatively, D is TRBD1 (6 bases). Per the germline V gene, CDR1 is SGDLS and CDR2 is YYNGEE. Deletions cut 0 bases from V and 6 bases from J, with 13 bases between. The CDR3 is 15 amino acids. The CDR3 sequence: CASSVGTGSSNEQFF. DNA for the CDR3: TGTGCCAGCAGCGTAGGAACAGGGTCCAGCAATGAGCAGTTCTTC. Full variable domain (remainder filled in from reference TRBV9 and TRBJ2-1): DSGVTQTPKHLITATGQRVTLRCSPRSGDLSVYWYQQSLDQGLQFLIQYYNGEERAKGNILERFSAQQFPDLHSELNLSSLELGDSALYFCASSVGTGSSNEQFFGPGTRLTVL.

This clone has just a few counts. This sequence joins TRBV19 and TRBJ1-4, with no clear D. This CDR3 is built from 14 residues. V was cut by 6 bases and J by 5 bases, with 13 bases left in between. Per the germline V gene, CDR1 is LNHDA and CDR2 is SQIVND (reference sequence). The CDR3 protein is CASRAGAPNEKLFF. The DNA of the CDR3 is TGTGCCAGTAGGGCGGGCGCACCAAATGAAAAACTGTTTTTT.

V and J are TRBV27 and TRBJ1-5, with a possible D match to TRBD1 (6 bases). The CDR3 contains 17 residues. Trimming removed 2 bases at V and 0 bases at J, with 14 bases between. Germline V gene sequence: CDR1 MNHEY, CDR2 SMNVEV (reference sequence). CDR3: CASSLKVVRGSNQPQHF. The CDR3 coding sequence is TGTGCCAGCAGTTTAAAGGTCGTCAGGGGTAGCAATCAGCCCCAGCATTTT.

There are a few counts of this clone. The chain is built from TRBV15 and TRBJ2-2; the match to TRBD2 covers 8 bases. This CDR3 has 17 amino acids. Germline V gene data show CDR1 as LNHNV and CDR2 as YYDKDF (reference sequence). With V trimmed by 2 bases and J by 3 bases, 8 bases remained unmatched. CDR3: CATSRPSGGDDTGELFF. The CDR3 bases are TGTGCCACCAGCAGACCCTCGGGGGGGGACGACACCGGGGAGCTGTTTTTT.

The chain has TRBV3-1 (or the pseudogene TRBV3-2) and TRBJ2-7; 10 bases are shared with TRBD2. CDR1 is LGHDT, CDR2 YNNKEL, per germline (reference sequence). The J segment lost 3 bases and the V segment lost 4 bases, leaving 6 bases of the junction unmatched. The CDR3 loop spans 15 amino acids. The DNA of the CDR3 is TGTGCCAGCAGCCCTCTAGCGGGGGTAAACTACGAGCAGTACTTC. Translating gives CASSPLAGVNYEQYF.